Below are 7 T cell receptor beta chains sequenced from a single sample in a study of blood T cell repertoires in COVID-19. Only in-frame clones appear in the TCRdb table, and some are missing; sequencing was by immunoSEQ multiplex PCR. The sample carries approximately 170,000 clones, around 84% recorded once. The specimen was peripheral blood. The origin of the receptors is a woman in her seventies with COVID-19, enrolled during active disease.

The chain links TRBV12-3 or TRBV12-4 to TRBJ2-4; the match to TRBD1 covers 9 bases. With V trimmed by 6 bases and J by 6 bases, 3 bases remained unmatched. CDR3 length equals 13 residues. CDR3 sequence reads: CASSTGQGNIQYF. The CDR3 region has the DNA TGTGCCAGCAGCACGGGACAGGGAAACATTCAGTACTTC.

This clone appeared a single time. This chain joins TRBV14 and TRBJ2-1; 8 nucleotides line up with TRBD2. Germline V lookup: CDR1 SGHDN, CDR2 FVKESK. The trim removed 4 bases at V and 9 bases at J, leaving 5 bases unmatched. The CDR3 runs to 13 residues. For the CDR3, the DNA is TGTGCCAGCAGCCCTGGACTAGCAGTTGAGCAGTTCTTC. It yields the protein CASSPGLAVEQFF.

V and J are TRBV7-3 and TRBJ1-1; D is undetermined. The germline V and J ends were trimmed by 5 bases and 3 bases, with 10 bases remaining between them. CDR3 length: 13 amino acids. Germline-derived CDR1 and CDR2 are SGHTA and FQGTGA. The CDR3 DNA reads TGTGCCAGCAGCAAAACAGAGTACACTGAAGCTTTCTTT. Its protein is CASSKTEYTEAFF.

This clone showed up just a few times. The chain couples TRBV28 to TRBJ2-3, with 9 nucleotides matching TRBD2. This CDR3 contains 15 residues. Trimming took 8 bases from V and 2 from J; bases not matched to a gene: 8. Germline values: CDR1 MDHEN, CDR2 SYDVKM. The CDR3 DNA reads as TGTGCCAGCCTTGAGCGGGGGGCTTACACAGATACGCAGTATTTT. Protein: CASLERGAYTDTQYF.

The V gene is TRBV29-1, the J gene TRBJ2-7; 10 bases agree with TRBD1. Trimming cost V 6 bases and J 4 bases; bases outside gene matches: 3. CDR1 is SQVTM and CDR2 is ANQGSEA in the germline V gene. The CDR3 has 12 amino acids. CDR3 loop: CSVRTGGYEQYF. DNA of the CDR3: TGCAGCGTAAGGACAGGGGGATACGAGCAGTACTTC.

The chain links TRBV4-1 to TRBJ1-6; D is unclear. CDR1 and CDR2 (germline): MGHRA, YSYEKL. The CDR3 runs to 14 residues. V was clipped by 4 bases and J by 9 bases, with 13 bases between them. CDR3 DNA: TGCGCCAGCAGCCCCGGGAGGGAGGGTTCACCCCTCCACTTT. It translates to CASSPGREGSPLHF.

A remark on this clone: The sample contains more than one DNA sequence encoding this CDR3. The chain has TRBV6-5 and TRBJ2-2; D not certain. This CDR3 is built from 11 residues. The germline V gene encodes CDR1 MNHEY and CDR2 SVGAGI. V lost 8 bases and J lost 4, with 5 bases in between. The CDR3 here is CASSRTGELFF. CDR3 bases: TGTGCCAGCTCTCGCACCGGGGAGCTGTTTTTT.